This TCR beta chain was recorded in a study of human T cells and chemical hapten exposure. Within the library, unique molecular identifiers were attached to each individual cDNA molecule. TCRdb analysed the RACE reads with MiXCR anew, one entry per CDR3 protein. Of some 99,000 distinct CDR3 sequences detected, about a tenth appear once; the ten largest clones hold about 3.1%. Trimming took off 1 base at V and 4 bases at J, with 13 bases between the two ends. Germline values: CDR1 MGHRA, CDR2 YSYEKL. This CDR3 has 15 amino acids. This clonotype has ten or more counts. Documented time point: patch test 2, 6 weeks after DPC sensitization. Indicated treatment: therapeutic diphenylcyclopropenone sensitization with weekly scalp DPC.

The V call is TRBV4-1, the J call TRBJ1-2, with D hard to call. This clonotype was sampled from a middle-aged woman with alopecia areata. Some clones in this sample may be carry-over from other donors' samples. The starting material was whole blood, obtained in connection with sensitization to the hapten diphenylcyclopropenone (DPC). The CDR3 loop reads CASSQVLVAVYGYTF. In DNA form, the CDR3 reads TGCGCCAGCAGCCAAGTCCTCGTGGCGGTCTATGGCTACACCTTC.